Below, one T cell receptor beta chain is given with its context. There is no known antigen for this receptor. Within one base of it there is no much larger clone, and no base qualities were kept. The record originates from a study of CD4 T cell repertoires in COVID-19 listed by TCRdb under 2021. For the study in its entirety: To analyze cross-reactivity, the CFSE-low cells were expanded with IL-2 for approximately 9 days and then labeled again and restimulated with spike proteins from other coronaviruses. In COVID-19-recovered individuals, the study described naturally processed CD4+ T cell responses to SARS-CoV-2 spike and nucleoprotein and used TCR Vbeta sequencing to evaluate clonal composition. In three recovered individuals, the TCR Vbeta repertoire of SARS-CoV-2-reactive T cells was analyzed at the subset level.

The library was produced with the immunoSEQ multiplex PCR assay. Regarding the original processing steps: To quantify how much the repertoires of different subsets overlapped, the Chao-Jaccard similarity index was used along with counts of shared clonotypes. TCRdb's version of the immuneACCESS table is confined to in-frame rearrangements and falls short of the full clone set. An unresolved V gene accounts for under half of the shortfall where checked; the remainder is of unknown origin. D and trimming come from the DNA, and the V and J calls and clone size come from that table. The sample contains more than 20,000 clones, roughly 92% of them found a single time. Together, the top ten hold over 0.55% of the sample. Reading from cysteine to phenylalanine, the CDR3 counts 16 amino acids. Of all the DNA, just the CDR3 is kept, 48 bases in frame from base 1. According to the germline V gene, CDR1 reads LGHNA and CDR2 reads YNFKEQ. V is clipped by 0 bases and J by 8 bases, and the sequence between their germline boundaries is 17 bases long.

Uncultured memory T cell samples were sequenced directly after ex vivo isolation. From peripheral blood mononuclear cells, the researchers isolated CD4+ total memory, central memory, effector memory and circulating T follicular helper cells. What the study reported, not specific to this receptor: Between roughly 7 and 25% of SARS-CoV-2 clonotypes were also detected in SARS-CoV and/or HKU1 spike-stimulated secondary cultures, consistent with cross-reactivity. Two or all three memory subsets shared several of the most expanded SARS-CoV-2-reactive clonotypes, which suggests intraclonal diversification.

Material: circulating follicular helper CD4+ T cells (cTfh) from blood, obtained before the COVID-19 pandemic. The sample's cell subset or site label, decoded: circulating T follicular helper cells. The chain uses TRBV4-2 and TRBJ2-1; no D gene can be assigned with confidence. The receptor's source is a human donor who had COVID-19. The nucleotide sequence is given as TGTGCCAGCAGCCAAGACCTAGAAAACGCATGGGATGAGCAGTTCTTC. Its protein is CASSQDLENAWDEQFF.